This TCR beta chain was identified in a study of shared clonotypes between healthy human individuals. Overall study: Donors had three CD4 naive, three CD4 memory, two CD8 naive and one CD8 memory plate apiece. Study findings and constraints: Clonotypes shared by all four sorted-subset donors had higher generation probabilities than non-shared clonotypes. It was observed that roughly 5% of naive CD4 clonotypes were shared across a few donors.

Looked up from germline, CDR1 is SEHNR and CDR2 is FQNEAQ (reference sequence). V gave up 2 bases and J gave up 6 bases; unmatched junction bases: 7. The CDR3 extends over 14 amino acids. Deep-level running was used for the assay. Generated by immunoSEQ multiplex PCR, the TCRdb table keeps only in-frame clones and is missing some. The table has approximately 720,000 clones, roughly 70% seen once. About this clone itself: What it recognizes is unknown.

The chain couples TRBV7-9 to TRBJ2-7; 7 bases agree with TRBD2. This TCR was recovered from a woman younger than 45 in good health. Sequencing was performed on memory CD4+ T cells sorted from blood. Subset noted: CD45RA-negative fraction. CDR3 nucleotide sequence: TGTGCCAGCAGCTTATGGCGGGAGTCAGCCGAGCAGTACTTC. Translated: CASSLWRESAEQYF.